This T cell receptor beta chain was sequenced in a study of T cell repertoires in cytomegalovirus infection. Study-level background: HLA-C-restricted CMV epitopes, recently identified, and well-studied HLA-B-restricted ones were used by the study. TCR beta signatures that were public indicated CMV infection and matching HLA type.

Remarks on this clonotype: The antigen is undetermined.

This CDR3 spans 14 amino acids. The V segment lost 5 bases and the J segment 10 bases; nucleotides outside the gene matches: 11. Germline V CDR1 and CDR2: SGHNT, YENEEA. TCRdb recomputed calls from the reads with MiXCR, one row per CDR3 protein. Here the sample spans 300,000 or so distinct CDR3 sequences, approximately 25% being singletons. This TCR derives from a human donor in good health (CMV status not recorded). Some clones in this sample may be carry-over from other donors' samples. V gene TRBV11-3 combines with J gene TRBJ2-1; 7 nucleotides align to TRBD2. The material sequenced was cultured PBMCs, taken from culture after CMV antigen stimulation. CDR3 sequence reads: CASSLGRRDGEQFF. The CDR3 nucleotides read TGTGCCAGCAGCCTCGGGAGGCGAGATGGGGAGCAGTTCTTC.